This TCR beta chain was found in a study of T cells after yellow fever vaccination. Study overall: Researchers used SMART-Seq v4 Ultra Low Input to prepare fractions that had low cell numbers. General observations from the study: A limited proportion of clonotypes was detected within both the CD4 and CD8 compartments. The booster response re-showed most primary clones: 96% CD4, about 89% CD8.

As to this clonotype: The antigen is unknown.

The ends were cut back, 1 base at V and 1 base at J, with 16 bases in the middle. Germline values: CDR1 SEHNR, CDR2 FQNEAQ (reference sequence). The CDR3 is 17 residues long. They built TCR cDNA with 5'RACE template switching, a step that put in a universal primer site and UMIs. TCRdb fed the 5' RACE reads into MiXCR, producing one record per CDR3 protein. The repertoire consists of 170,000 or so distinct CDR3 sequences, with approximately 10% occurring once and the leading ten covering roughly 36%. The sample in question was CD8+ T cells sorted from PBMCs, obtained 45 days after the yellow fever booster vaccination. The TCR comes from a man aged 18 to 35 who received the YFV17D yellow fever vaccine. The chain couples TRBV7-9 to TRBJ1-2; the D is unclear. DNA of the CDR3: TGTGCCAGCAGCTTAGTTTTCCGGATGGTTAATAACTATGGCTACACCTTC. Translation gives CASSLVFRMVNNYGYTF.